This TCR beta chain was observed in a study of blood T cell repertoires in COVID-19. Per germline, CDR1 MNHEY and CDR2 SVGEGT. The CDR3 covers 15 residues. The ends lost 4 bases at V and 5 bases at J; junction bases unmatched: 8. The protocol was immunoSEQ multiplex PCR, while the TCRdb copy is restricted to in-frame clones and leaves out a portion. Seen here are about 52,000 clones, 65% to 90% observed once, and the top ten hold approximately 14%. The sample consisted of peripheral blood. V is TRBV6-2 or TRBV6-3 and J is TRBJ2-5; TRBD2 matches at 9 bases. The clonotype originates from a man between 65 and 85 years old with acute or convalescent COVID-19. This CDR3 reads CASSSVQSGGETQYF. CDR3 coding DNA: TGTGCCAGCAGTTCGGTCCAAAGCGGGGGGGAGACCCAGTACTTC.